This T cell receptor (beta chain) stems from a study of blood T cell repertoires in COVID-19 (TCRdb year 2020). A note on the overall study: Collaborator samples came from the United States, Italy and Spain and covered acute and convalescent phases of COVID-19. The prospective study material was composed of cDNA or gDNA derived from T cells, B-cell-depleted T cells, or PBMCs. The dataset comprised deeply sampled blood TCRbeta repertoires from subjects exposed to, actively infected with, or recovered from COVID-19. The repertoires were made available in a free public database intended to serve as a resource for research on the immune response to SARS-CoV-2. The samples were drawn from two sources: the first 160 participants of the ongoing ImmuneRACE study, and 1,200 or so subjects contributed by 6 global collaborators. A de-identified subject ID, COVID-19 status, age in years and sex were almost always included in the sample metadata. HLA class I and class II types, where available, came from metadata supplied by the sample provider rather than from assay-based typing. Study-wide findings and limitations: The amount of clinical and demographic metadata varied by source and participant and was provided uncurated.

TCRbeta CDR3 regions were amplified from genomic DNA using the immunoSEQ Assay, a bias-controlled multiplex PCR. In the source study's methods: The number of nucleated cells in each sample was estimated by amplification of reference gene primers within the assay. To quantify the absolute abundance of each unique TCRbeta CDR3 rearrangement, sequence reads were collapsed and filtered. For each sample, productive Simpson clonality was calculated as the square root of Simpson's diversity index over productive rearrangements. As stored in TCRdb, this immuneACCESS dataset retains in-frame rearrangements with V and J assigned. A fraction of the clones does not appear; measured against another copy, unresolved V genes explain less than half of the discrepancy, and the remainder lacks a known reason. The V and J calls and clone size were taken over from that table, and D and trimming were inferred from the DNA. This sample holds roughly 300,000 clones; roughly 85% were observed only once. About 4% of the sample is taken by the ten largest.

About this clone itself: This receptor's antigen is unknown. No quality values exist for individual bases; no much larger clone is one base distant.

The CDR3 spans 15 residues, from the cysteine through the phenylalanine. Just the 45-base CDR3 DNA is kept, in frame starting at base 1. Participants in the prospective study were aged about 18 to 90 years, lived in 20 to 30 United States geographic areas, and enrolled through a virtual design. To assign participants to cohorts, the prospective study relied on clinical history that participants themselves reported in a screening survey and a study questionnaire. Each participant in the prospective study had whole blood, serum and a nasopharyngeal or oropharyngeal swab collected by mobile phlebotomists. Prospective study participants could optionally give additional blood draws and questionnaires over an approximately two-month period. Before DNA extraction, prospective study blood samples were shipped either frozen or at room temperature.

This sequence was found in a woman aged 40 to 49 with acute COVID-19. The specimen was PBMCs or T cells enriched from blood (not recorded which). The sequence is built from TRBV21-1 and TRBJ2-7; whether TRBD2, the table's D call, matches the DNA was not checked. TRBV21-1 is noted as a pseudogene. The DNA is TGTGCCTGTGGGACTAGCGGGAGGGCCGGGTACGAGCAGTACTTC. Its translation reads: CACGTSGRAGYEQYF.